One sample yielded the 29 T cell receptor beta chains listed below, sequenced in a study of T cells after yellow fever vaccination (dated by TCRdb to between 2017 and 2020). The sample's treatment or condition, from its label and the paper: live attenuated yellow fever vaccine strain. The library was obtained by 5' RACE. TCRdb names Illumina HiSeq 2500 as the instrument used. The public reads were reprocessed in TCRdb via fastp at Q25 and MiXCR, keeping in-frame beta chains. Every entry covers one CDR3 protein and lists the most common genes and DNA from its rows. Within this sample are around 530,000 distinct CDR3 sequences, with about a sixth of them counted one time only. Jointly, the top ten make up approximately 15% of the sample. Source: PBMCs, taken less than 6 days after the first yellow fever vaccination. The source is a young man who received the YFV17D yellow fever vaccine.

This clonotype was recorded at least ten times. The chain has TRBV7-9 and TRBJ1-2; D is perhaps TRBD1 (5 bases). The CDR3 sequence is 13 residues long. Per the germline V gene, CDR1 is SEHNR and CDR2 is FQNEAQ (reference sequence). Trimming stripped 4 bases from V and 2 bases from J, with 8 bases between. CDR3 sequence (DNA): TGTGCCAGCAGCTATGACAGCAACTATGGCTACACCTTC. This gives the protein CASSYDSNYGYTF.

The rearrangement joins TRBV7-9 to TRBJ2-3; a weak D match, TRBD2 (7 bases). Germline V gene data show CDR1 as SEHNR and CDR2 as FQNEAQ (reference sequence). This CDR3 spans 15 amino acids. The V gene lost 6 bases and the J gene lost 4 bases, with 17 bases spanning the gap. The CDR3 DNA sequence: TGTGCCAGCAGAAAATGGGAGGGGGGGCCAGATACGCAGTATTTT. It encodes CASRKWEGGPDTQYF.

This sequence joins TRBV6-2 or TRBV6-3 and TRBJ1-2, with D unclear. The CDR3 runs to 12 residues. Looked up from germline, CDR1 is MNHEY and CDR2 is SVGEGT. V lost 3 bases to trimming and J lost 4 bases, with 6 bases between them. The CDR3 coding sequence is TGTGCCAGCAGTTATCGCATCTATGGCTACACCTTC. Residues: CASSYRIYGYTF.

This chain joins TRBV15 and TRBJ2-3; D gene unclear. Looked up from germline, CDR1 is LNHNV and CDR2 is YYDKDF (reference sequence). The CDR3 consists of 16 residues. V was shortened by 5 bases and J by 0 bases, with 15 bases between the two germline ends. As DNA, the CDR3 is TGTGCCACCAGCTCCCGGGCCAAGCAGAGCACAGATACGCAGTATTTT. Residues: CATSSRAKQSTDTQYF.

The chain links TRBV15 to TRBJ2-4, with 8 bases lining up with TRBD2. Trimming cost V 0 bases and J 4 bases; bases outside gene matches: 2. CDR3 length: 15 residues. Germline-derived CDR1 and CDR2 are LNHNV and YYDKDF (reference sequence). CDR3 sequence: CATSRDPGGKNIQYF. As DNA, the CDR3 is TGTGCCACCAGCAGAGATCCGGGGGGGAAAAACATTCAGTACTTC.

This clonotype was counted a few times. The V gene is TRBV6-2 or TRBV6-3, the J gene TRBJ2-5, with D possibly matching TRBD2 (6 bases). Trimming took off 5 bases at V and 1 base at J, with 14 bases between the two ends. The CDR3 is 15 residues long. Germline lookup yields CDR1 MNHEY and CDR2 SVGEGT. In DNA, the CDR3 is TGTGCCAGCAGTCCCCCGGGACTCCTCCAAGAGACCCAGTACTTC. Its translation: CASSPPGLLQETQYF.

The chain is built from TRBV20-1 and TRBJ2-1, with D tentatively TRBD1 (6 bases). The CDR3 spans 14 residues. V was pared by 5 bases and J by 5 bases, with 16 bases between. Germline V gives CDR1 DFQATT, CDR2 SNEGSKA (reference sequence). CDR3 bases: TGCAGTGCTCTAGAGGGGGTCTTAGACAATGAGCAGTTCTTC. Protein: CSALEGVLDNEQFF.

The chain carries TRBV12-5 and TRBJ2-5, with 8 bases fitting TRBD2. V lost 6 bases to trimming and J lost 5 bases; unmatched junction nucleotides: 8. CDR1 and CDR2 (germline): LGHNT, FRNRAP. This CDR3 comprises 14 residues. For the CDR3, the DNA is TGTGCTAGTGGCGCCGGGACTAGTCCGGAGACCCAGTACTTC. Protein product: CASGAGTSPETQYF.

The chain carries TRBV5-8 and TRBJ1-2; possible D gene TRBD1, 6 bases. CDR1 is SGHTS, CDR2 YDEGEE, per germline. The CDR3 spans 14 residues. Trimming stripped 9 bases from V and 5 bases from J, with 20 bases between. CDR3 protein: CATQLSGAGYGYTF. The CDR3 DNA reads TGTGCCACCCAATTGTCGGGGGCTGGGTATGGCTACACCTTC. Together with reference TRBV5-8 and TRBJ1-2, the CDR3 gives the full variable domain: EAGVTQSPTHLIKTRGQQATLRCSPISGHTSVYWYQQALGLGLQFLLWYDEGEERNRGNFPPRFSGRQFPNYSSELNVNALELEDSALYLCATQLSGAGYGYTFGSGTRLTVV.

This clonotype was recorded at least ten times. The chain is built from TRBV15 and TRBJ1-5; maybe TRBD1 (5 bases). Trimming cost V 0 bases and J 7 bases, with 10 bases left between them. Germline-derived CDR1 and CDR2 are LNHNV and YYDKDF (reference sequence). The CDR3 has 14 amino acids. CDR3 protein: CATSRDRGRQPQHF. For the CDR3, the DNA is TGTGCCACCAGCAGAGATAGGGGACGACAGCCCCAGCATTTT.

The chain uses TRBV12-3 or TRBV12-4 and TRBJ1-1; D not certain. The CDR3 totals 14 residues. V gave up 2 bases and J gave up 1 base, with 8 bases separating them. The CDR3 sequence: CASSLSKSNTEAFF. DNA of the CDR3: TGTGCCAGCAGTTTATCGAAATCGAACACTGAAGCTTTCTTT.

CDR3 DNA sequence: TGTGCCAGCAGTGCCTTAATGAACACTGAAGCTTTCTTT. Its translation: CASSALMNTEAFF. This rearrangement joins TRBV27 to TRBJ1-1, with D uncertain. V was pared by 5 bases and J by 0 bases, with 7 bases between. The CDR3 has 13 residues. The V gene's germline CDR1 is MNHEY and CDR2 SMNVEV (reference sequence).

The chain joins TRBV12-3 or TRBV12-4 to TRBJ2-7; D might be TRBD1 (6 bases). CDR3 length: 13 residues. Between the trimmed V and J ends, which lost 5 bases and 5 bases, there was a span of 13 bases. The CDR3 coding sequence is TGTGCCAGCAGTCCAAAACAGGGAAACGAGCAGTACTTC. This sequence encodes CASSPKQGNEQYF.

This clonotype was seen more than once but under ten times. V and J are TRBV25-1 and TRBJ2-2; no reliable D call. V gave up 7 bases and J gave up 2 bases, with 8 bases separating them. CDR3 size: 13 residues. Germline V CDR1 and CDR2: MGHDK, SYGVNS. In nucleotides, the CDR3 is TGTGCCAGCATCTTCAGTAACACCGGGGAGCTGTTTTTT. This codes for CASIFSNTGELFF.

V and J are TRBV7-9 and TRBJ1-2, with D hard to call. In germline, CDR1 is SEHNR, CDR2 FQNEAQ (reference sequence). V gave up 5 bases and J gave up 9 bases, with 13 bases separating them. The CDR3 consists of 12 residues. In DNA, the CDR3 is TGTGCCAGCAGCGTATCTGTATGGAGCTACACCTTC. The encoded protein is CASSVSVWSYTF.

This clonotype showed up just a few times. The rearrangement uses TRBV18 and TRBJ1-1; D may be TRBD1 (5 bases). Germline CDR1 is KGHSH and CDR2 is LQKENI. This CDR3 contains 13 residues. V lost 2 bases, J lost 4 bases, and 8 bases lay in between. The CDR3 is CASSPDRSTEAFF. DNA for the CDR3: TGTGCCAGCTCACCAGACAGATCCACTGAAGCTTTCTTT.

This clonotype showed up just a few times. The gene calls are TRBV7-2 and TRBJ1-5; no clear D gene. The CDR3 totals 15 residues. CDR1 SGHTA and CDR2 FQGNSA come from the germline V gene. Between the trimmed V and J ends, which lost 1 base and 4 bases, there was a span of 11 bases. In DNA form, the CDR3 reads TGTGCCAGCAGCTTAGGGGCACGGGAAAATCAGCCCCAGCATTTT. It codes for CASSLGARENQPQHF. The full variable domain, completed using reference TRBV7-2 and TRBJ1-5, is GAGVSQSPSNKVTEKGKDVELRCDPISGHTALYWYRQSLGQGLEFLIYFQGNSAPDKSGLPSDRFSAERTGGSVSTLTIQRTQQEDSAVYLCASSLGARENQPQHFGDGTRLSIL.

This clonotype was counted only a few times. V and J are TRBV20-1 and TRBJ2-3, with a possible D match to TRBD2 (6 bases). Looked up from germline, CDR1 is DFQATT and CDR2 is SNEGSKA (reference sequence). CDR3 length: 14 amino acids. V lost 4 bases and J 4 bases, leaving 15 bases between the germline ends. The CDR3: CSAIYGGEADTQYF. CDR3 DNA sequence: TGCAGTGCTATTTACGGGGGAGAGGCAGATACGCAGTATTTT.

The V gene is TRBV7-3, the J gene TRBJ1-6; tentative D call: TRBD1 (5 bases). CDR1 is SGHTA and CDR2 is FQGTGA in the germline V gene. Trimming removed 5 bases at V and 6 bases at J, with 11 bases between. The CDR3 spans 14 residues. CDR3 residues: CASSPGGINSPLHF. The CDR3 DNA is TGTGCCAGCAGCCCGGGGGGTATTAATTCACCCCTCCACTTT.

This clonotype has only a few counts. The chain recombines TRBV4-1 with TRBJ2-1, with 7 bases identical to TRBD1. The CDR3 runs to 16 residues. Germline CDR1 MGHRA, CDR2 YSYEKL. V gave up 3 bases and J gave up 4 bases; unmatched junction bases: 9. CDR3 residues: CASSQHTGQAYNEQFF. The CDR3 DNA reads TGCGCCAGCAGCCAGCACACCGGACAGGCATACAATGAGCAGTTCTTC.

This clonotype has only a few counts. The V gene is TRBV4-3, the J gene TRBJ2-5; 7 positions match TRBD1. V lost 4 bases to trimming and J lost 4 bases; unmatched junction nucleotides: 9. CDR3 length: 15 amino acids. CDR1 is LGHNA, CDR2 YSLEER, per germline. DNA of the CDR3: TGCGCCAGCAGCCGTGGTACAGGGGTTGGAGAGACCCAGTACTTC. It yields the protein CASSRGTGVGETQYF.

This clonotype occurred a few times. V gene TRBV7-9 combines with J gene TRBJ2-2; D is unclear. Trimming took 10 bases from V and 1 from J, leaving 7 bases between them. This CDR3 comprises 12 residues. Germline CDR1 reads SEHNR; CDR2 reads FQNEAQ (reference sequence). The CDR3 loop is CATPGNTGELFF. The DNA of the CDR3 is TGTGCCACCCCGGGGAACACCGGGGAGCTGTTTTTT.

The chain's CDR3 is CAISWDRAADTQYF. The DNA for the CDR3 is TGTGCCATCAGTTGGGACAGGGCGGCAGATACGCAGTATTTT. V gene TRBV10-3 combines with J gene TRBJ2-3, with 9 bases identical to TRBD1. CDR1 ENHRY and CDR2 SYGVKD come from the germline V gene. The CDR3 has 14 amino acids. J lost 4 bases, V lost 5 bases, and 4 bases had no gene match.

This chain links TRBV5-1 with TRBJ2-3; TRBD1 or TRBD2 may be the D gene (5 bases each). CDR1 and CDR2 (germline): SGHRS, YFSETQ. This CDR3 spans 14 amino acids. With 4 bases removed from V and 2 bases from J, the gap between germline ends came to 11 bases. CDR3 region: CASSKQEVTDTQYF. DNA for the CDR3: TGCGCCAGCAGCAAACAGGAGGTCACAGATACGCAGTATTTT.

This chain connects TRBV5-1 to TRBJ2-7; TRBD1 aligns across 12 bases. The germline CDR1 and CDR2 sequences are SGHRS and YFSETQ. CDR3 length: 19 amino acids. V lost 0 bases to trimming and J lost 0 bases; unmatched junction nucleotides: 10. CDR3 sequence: CASSLGPGQGARSSYEQYF. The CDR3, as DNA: TGCGCCAGCAGCTTGGGGCCGGGACAGGGGGCCAGGAGCTCCTACGAGCAGTACTTC.

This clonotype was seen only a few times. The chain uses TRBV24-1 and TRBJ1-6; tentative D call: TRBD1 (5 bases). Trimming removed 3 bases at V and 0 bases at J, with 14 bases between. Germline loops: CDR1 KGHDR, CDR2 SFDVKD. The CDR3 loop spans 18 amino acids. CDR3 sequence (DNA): TGTGCCACCAGTGATAGTTCAGGGCGAAGCTCCTATAATTCACCCCTCCACTTT. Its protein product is CATSDSSGRSSYNSPLHF.

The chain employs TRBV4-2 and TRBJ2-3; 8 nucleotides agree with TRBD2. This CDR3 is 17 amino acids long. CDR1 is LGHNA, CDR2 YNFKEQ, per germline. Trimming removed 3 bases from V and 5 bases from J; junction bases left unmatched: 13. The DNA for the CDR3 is TGTGCCAGCAGCCATCCTACGAGCGGGGGAACGGGAGATACGCAGTATTTT. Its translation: CASSHPTSGGTGDTQYF.

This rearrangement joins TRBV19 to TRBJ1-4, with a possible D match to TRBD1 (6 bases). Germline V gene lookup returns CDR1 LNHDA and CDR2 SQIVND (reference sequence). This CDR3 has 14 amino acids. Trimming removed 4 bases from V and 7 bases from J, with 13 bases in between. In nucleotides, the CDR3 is TGTGCCAGTAGTACAGGGGTCATGGCTGAAAAACTGTTTTTT. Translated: CASSTGVMAEKLFF.

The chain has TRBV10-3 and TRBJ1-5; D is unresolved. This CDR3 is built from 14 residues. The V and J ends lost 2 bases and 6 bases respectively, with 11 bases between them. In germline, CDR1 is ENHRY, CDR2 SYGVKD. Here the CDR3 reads CAISEPNEPQPQHF. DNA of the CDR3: TGTGCCATCAGTGAGCCTAATGAACCTCAGCCCCAGCATTTT.